This entry lists 20 T cell receptor beta chains sequenced from one sample in a study of beta chain features in type 1 diabetes. What was sequenced were expressed TCRB transcripts, since all of the isolated RNA had been reverse transcribed. Profiling relied on immunoSEQ multiplex PCR, and the TCRdb table lists in-frame clones only, not all of them. In the table there are 300,000 to 350,000 clones, 7.5% to 9% of which are singletons. The specimen was central memory CD4+ T cells from blood. These receptors were taken from a young woman in good health.

A few counts support this clone. The rearrangement links TRBV19 to TRBJ1-5; D ambiguous. Germline V gene data show CDR1 as LNHDA and CDR2 as SQIVND (reference sequence). The CDR3 is 13 residues long. Trimming stripped 3 bases from V and 4 bases from J, with 7 bases between. The DNA of the CDR3 is TGTGCCAGTAGTATTACAGATAATCAGCCCCAGCATTTT. This codes for CASSITDNQPQHF.

The genes are TRBV11-3 and TRBJ2-3; D may be TRBD1 (5 bases). V dropped 1 base and J dropped 4 bases, with 9 bases sitting between them. Germline assignment: CDR1 SGHNT and CDR2 YENEEA. The CDR3 has 14 amino acids. The chain's CDR3 is CASSLGGRPDTQYF. CDR3 DNA: TGTGCCAGCAGCTTAGGGGGCCGCCCAGATACGCAGTATTTT.

This clone was counted only a few times. This chain links TRBV28 with TRBJ2-4; a possible D gene is TRBD1 (6 bases). CDR1 is MDHEN and CDR2 is SYDVKM in the germline V gene. There are 17 residues in the CDR3. Between the trimmed V and J ends, which lost 3 bases and 8 bases, there was a span of 23 bases. The CDR3 DNA sequence: TGTGCCAGCAGTTTTTTCCGGCCGGGGCAGGGGAAATACATTCAGTACTTC. Translating gives CASSFFRPGQGKYIQYF.

The chain carries TRBV6-6 and TRBJ2-2, with D unresolved. The V end lost 5 bases, the J end lost 6 bases, and 7 bases lay between the germline ends. Germline assignment: CDR1 MNHNY and CDR2 SVGAGI (reference sequence). There are 12 residues in the CDR3. This CDR3 reads CASSGRAGELFF. DNA of the CDR3: TGTGCCAGCAGTGGTCGGGCCGGGGAGCTGTTTTTT.

The chain employs TRBV7-2 and TRBJ1-4, with a possible D match to TRBD1 (6 bases). With 2 bases removed from V and 3 bases from J, the gap between germline ends came to 10 bases. This CDR3 has 15 amino acids. Germline V CDR1 and CDR2: SGHTA, FQGNSA. CDR3 in DNA: TGTGCCAGCAGCTTAATGGGGGCTGCTAATGAAAAACTGTTTTTT. It specifies CASSLMGAANEKLFF.

This sequence joins TRBV13 and TRBJ2-7, with TRBD2 identical over 8 bases. Per the germline V gene, CDR1 is PRHDT and CDR2 is FYEKMQ (reference sequence). V was clipped by 3 bases and J by 3 bases; unmatched bases: 7. The CDR3 extends over 15 amino acids. The CDR3 sequence: CASSFRAGDVYEQYF. CDR3 nucleotide sequence: TGTGCCAGCAGCTTTAGAGCGGGAGACGTCTACGAGCAGTACTTC.

This clone was observed a handful of times. The chain recombines TRBV7-2 with TRBJ2-7, with 9 nucleotides matching TRBD1. After removal of 1 base from V and 3 bases from J, the junction contained 7 bases not matched to a gene. Germline-derived CDR1 and CDR2 are SGHTA and FQGNSA. This CDR3 is 16 amino acids long. CDR3 DNA: TGTGCCAGCAGCTTAGGGGGACAGGGAGGAAGCTACGAGCAGTACTTC. Its protein product is CASSLGGQGGSYEQYF. Looking up the rest from reference TRBV7-2 and TRBJ2-7 gives the full variable domain: GAGVSQSPSNKVTEKGKDVELRCDPISGHTALYWYRQSLGQGLEFLIYFQGNSAPDKSGLPSDRFSAERTGGSVSTLTIQRTQQEDSAVYLCASSLGGQGGSYEQYFGPGTRLTVT.

The chain uses TRBV5-4 and TRBJ2-3; tentatively, D is TRBD2 (5 bases). Germline V lookup: CDR1 SGHNT, CDR2 YYREEE (reference sequence). The CDR3 has 14 amino acids. V lost 4 bases and J lost 4, with 13 bases in between. Here the CDR3 reads CASSRYTSADTQYF. CDR3 coding DNA: TGTGCCAGCAGCCGATATACTAGTGCAGATACGCAGTATTTT.

V gene TRBV29-1 combines with J gene TRBJ2-4, with D unresolved. Per the germline V gene, CDR1 is SQVTM and CDR2 is ANQGSEA. V gave up 3 bases and J gave up 9 bases, with 24 bases separating them. The CDR3 runs 16 residues. DNA for the CDR3: TGCAGCGTTGAGGTTGAGCAGGCGGCGCGCATAAGCATTCAGTACTTC. Its protein product is CSVEVEQAARISIQYF.

The chain couples TRBV28 to TRBJ1-5; no clear D. The length of the CDR3 is 13 residues. Germline CDR1 reads MDHEN; CDR2 reads SYDVKM. V was pared by 3 bases and J by 4 bases, with 7 bases between. CDR3: CASSFLGNQPQHF. CDR3 DNA sequence: TGTGCCAGCAGTTTCTTGGGGAATCAGCCCCAGCATTTT.

The table lists this clone with many counts. The J gene is TRBJ2-2, the V gene TRBV28; perhaps TRBD1 as D (5 bases). V shed 6 bases and J shed 2 bases, with 19 bases lying between them. Germline values: CDR1 MDHEN, CDR2 SYDVKM. The CDR3 sequence is 17 residues long. CDR3 DNA sequence: TGTGCCAGCAGCCAAGGACACAGCCCCGACAACACCGGGGAGCTGTTTTTT. Translated, it gives CASSQGHSPDNTGELFF.

The rearrangement uses TRBV5-4 and TRBJ2-1; TRBD1 agrees at 10 bases. Germline CDR1 reads SGHNT; CDR2 reads YYREEE (reference sequence). The CDR3 runs to 16 residues. Trimming removed 4 bases from V and 0 bases from J; junction bases left unmatched: 4. CDR3 residues: CASSMDRGYSYNEQFF. CDR3 DNA: TGTGCCAGCAGCATGGACAGGGGGTACTCCTACAATGAGCAGTTCTTC.

The rearrangement uses TRBV7-8 and TRBJ2-7; D remains unclear. V was cut by 2 bases and J by 1 base, with 9 bases left in between. In germline, CDR1 is SGHVS, CDR2 FQNEAQ. The CDR3 has 14 residues. CDR3 region: CASSLSTPSYEQYF. The CDR3 DNA follows: TGTGCCAGCAGCTTATCAACGCCGTCCTACGAGCAGTACTTC.

This clone was observed at least ten times. The gene calls are TRBV6-1 and TRBJ1-5; D possibly corresponds to TRBD1 (6 bases). The V end was cut by 5 bases, the J end by 5 bases, with 10 bases between. Germline CDR1 MNHNS, CDR2 SASEGT. The CDR3 runs to 13 residues. This CDR3 is CASSTGMDQPQHF. The CDR3 DNA reads TGTGCCAGCAGTACAGGGATGGATCAGCCCCAGCATTTT.

This clone was counted at least ten times. Other DNA sequences in the same sample also yield this CDR3. The genes are TRBV28 and TRBJ1-1, with unresolved D. Per the germline V gene, CDR1 is MDHEN and CDR2 is SYDVKM. The CDR3 runs to 12 residues. Trimming took off 2 bases at V and 3 bases at J, with 4 bases between the two ends. The CDR3 region is CASSLGHTEAFF. As DNA, the CDR3 is TGTGCCAGCAGTTTAGGGCACACTGAAGCTTTCTTT.

This clone showed up just a few times. The chain links TRBV18 to TRBJ2-7; tentatively, D is TRBD1 or TRBD2 (6 bases each). Trimming took 2 bases from V and 3 from J, leaving 11 bases between them. The length of the CDR3 is 14 residues. CDR1 and CDR2 from the germline V gene are KGHSH and LQKENI. In DNA form, the CDR3 reads TGTGCCAGCTCACCAGGGGCGGGACACTACGAGCAGTACTTC. Its protein product is CASSPGAGHYEQYF.

This chain joins TRBV29-1 and TRBJ1-1, with 8 bases that match TRBD1. Germline V gene sequence: CDR1 SQVTM, CDR2 ANQGSEA. The CDR3 runs 17 residues. V was pared by 4 bases and J by 1 base, with 14 bases of the junction left unmatched. DNA of the CDR3: TGCAGCGTTGGGGCAACGGGACAGGTCTCTGGGAACACTGAAGCTTTCTTT. Its translation: CSVGATGQVSGNTEAFF.

There are many counts of this clone. The chain uses TRBV2 and TRBJ1-5, with TRBD1 identical over 8 bases. Germline values: CDR1 SNHLY, CDR2 FYNNEI. V gave up 5 bases and J gave up 13 bases; unmatched junction bases: 4. The CDR3 length is 11 residues. Here the CDR3 DNA reads TGTGCCAGCAGTAGGGGACAGGAACAGCATTTT. This translates into CASSRGQEQHF.

V and J are TRBV4-2 and TRBJ2-2; no reliable D call. The V gene lost 5 bases and the J gene lost 2 bases, with 15 bases spanning the gap. The germline V gene encodes CDR1 LGHNA and CDR2 YNFKEQ. This CDR3 is built from 16 residues. The CDR3, as DNA: TGTGCCAGCAGCGCCGTCCAGTCCAGAAACACCGGGGAGCTGTTTTTT. Protein sequence: CASSAVQSRNTGELFF.

The chain's CDR3 is CASRPQGYAQETQYF. The CDR3 region has the DNA TGTGCCAGCAGACCACAGGGGTATGCCCAAGAGACCCAGTACTTC. The V gene is TRBV7-9, the J gene TRBJ2-5, with TRBD1 identical over 7 bases. V shed 6 bases, J shed 1 base, and the junction held 8 bases outside the gene matches. The germline V gene encodes CDR1 SEHNR and CDR2 FQNEAQ (reference sequence). CDR3 size: 15 residues.